A selection of T cell receptor beta chains follows, all from one sample in a study of blood T cell repertoires in COVID-19. Method: immunoSEQ multiplex PCR; TCRdb's copy keeps in-frame clones and lacks some. The data hold roughly 270,000 clones, with almost 85% observed a single time. Sample: peripheral blood. These receptors came from a man aged 45 to 65 with active or convalescent COVID-19. CDR3s leave out the opening cysteine and the closing phenylalanine or tryptophan. The order of the fields is clone size, V gene, J gene, CDR3 protein. The size field is filled for only some rows; it gives once, few, many or a size class.

.	TRBV19	TRBJ2-1	ASSMRTSAGLYNEQF
.	TRBV11-2	TRBJ2-5	ASSLDRLQETQY
.	TRBV9	TRBJ1-1	ASSEIQVNTEAF
.	TRBV6-2/TRBV6-3	TRBJ2-1	ASSSNNEQF
.	TRBV2	TRBJ2-5	ASSERSATGETQY
.	TRBV23-1	TRBJ2-1	ASSQSRRSSGRGIEQF
.	TRBV3-1/TRBV3-2	TRBJ1-1	ASSQGSGWQAF
few	TRBV9	TRBJ2-3	ASSVRSASTDTQY
.	TRBV28	TRBJ1-5	ARPLGQGRIRTSNQPQH
.	TRBV6-5	TRBJ1-5	ASSYSGGVQPQH
many	TRBV30	TRBJ1-2	AWKKLWDREDRGYT
.	TRBV7-6	TRBJ2-1	ASSLATSGGNEQF
few	TRBV4-2	TRBJ2-4	ASSQRQGENIQY
.	TRBV6-5	TRBJ1-6	ASLTGWTNSPLH
.	TRBV30	TRBJ2-2	AWSVQGGRTGELF
.	TRBV29-1	TRBJ2-7	SVLSGAAYEQY
.	TRBV24-1	TRBJ1-5	ATSEQGPQPQH
.	TRBV4-2	TRBJ2-2	ASQPSAGGEDGELF
.	TRBV24-1	TRBJ1-1	ATSDGPGENTEAF
.	TRBV19	TRBJ1-2	ASSIGEFGPRTGADYGYT
.	TRBV21-1	TRBJ1-6	ASSKVAGPSNSPLH
.	TRBV4-2	TRBJ2-1	ASSRGLAVNEQF
.	TRBV3-1/TRBV3-2	TRBJ1-2	ASSQDYSGGDGYT
.	TRBV29-1	TRBJ1-2	SVAGGGYGYT
.	TRBV27	TRBJ1-1	ASSSRSRGDTEAF
.	TRBV28	TRBJ2-7	ASSPSSLGGADN
.	TRBV19	TRBJ2-6	ASSIRQGRAGANVLT
.	TRBV5-4	TRBJ2-7	ASSPRQSSYEQY
.	TRBV5-1	TRBJ2-2	ASSLAGQGTPGELF
.	TRBV2	TRBJ1-1	ASTVDPTRTEAF
.	TRBV27	TRBJ2-7	ASSLRRRVSQSYEQY
once	TRBV30	TRBJ2-1	AWSVGAVNEQF
.	TRBV7-9	TRBJ2-3	ASSLGLAGQTLKEDTQY
.	TRBV5-4	TRBJ1-1	ASSHRPGPNTEAF
.	TRBV19	TRBJ1-5	ASSILDRGRDQPQH
.	TRBV7-2	TRBJ2-7	ASSLDSASREQY
.	TRBV10-1	TRBJ2-7	ASSDSHEQY